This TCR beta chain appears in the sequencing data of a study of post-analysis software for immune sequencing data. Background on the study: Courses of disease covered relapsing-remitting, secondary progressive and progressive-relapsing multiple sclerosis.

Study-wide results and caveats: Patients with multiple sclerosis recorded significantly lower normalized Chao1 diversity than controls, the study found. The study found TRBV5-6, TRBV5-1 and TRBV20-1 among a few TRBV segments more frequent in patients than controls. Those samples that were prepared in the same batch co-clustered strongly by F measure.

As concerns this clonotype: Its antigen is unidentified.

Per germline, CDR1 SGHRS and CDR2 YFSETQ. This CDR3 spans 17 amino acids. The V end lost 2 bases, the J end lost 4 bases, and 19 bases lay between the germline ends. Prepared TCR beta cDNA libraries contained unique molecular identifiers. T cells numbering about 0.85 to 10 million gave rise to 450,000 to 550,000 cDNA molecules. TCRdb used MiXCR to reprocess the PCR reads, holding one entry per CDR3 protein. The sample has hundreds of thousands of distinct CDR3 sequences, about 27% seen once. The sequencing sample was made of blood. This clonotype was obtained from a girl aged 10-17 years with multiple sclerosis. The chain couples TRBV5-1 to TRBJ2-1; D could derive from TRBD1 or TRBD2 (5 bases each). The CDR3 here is CASSFIGTASAYNEQFF. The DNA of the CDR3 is TGCGCCAGCAGCTTTATCGGGACGGCCAGTGCGTACAATGAGCAGTTCTTC.